The T cell receptor beta chain described here comes from a study of identical twins. In its sample, this clonotype was seen a few times. Using its own MiXCR run on the 5' RACE reads, TCRdb lists one record per CDR3 protein. The profile shows 700,000 or so distinct CDR3 sequences, 21% of them singletons. CDR1 SGHTA and CDR2 FQGNSA come from the germline V gene. The CDR3 contains 14 residues. Trimming stripped 0 bases from V and 5 bases from J, with 10 bases between. These same records also appear under a second study, on T cells expressing NK-cell markers.

V gene TRBV7-2 combines with J gene TRBJ1-1, with D perhaps TRBD1 (6 bases). Source material: PBMCs. The TCR originated in a young woman in good health. The chain's CDR3 is CASSLAGGRTEAFF. CDR3 bases: TGTGCCAGCAGCTTAGCCGGGGGGCGAACTGAAGCTTTCTTT.